This T cell receptor (beta chain) came from a study of T cells in Graves' hyperthyroidism and ophthalmopathy. The table lists this clonotype with many counts. Regions amplified from RNA transcripts were the TCR beta CDR3 regions. RT-PCR in the first round (using the HTBI primer set) targeted the TCR CDR3. One entry per CDR3 protein, called by TCRdb with MiXCR from the multiplex PCR reads. The sample contains 300,000 to 450,000 distinct CDR3 sequences, about 15% of which appear only once. Germline V gene sequence: CDR1 SQVTM, CDR2 ANQGSEA. The CDR3 covers 13 residues. V lost 8 bases to trimming and J lost 1 base, with 14 bases between them.

The receptor was isolated from a woman in her twenties or thirties with Graves' hyperthyroidism. The chain couples TRBV29-1 to TRBJ1-1, with D possibly matching TRBD1 (6 bases). The sample consisted of blood. CDR3 nucleotides: TGCAGCCTCCGGGGGGCCTCGAACACTGAAGCTTTCTTT. Its protein product is CSLRGASNTEAFF.